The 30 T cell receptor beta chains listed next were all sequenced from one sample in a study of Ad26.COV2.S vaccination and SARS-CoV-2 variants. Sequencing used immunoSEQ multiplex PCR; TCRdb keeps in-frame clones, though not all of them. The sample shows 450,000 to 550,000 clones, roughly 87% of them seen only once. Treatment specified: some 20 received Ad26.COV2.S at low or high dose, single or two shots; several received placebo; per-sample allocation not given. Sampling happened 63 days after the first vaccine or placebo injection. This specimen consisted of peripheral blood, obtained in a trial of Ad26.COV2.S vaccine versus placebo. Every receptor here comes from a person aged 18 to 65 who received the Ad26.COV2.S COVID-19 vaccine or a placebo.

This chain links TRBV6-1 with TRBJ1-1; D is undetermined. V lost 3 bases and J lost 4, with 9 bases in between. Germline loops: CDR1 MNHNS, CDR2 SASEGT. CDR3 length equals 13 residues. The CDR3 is CASSDTLGTEAFF. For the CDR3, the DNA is TGTGCCAGCAGTGACACTCTCGGCACTGAAGCTTTCTTT.

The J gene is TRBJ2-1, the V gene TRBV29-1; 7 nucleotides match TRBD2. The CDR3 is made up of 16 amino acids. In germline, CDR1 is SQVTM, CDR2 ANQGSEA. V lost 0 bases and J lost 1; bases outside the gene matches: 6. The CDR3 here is CSVEDPGRGSYNEQFF. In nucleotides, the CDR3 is TGCAGCGTTGAAGATCCGGGGCGGGGGTCCTACAATGAGCAGTTCTTC.

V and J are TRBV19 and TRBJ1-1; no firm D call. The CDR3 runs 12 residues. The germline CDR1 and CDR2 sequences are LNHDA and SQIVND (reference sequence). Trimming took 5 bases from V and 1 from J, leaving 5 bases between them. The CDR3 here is CASSSGNTEAFF. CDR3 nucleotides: TGTGCCAGTAGTTCAGGGAACACTGAAGCTTTCTTT. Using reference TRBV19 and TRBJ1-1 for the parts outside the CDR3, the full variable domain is DGGITQSPKYLFRKEGQNVTLSCEQNLNHDAMYWYRQDPGQGLRLIYYSQIVNDFQKGDIAEGYSVSREKKESFPLTVTSAQKNPTAFYLCASSSGNTEAFFGQGTRLTVV.

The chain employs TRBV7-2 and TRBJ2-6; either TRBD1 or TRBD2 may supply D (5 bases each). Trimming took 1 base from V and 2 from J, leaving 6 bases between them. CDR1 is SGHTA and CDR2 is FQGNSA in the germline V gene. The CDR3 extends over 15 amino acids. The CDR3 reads CASSLVGAGANVLTF. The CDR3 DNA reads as TGTGCCAGCAGCTTAGTGGGGGCTGGGGCCAACGTCCTGACTTTC. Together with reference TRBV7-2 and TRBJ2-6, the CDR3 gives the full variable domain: GAGVSQSPSNKVTEKGKDVELRCDPISGHTALYWYRQSLGQGLEFLIYFQGNSAPDKSGLPSDRFSAERTGGSVSTLTIQRTQQEDSAVYLCASSLVGAGANVLTFGAGSRLTVL.

The CDR3 loop reads CASSLGTSQETQYF. The CDR3 nucleotides are TGTGCCAGCAGCCTAGGGACATCTCAAGAGACCCAGTACTTC. The rearrangement joins TRBV7-8 to TRBJ2-5; D perhaps matches TRBD1 (6 bases). Trimming took off 5 bases at V and 2 bases at J, with 12 bases between the two ends. The CDR3 is made up of 14 amino acids. Germline V CDR1 and CDR2: SGHVS, FQNEAQ.

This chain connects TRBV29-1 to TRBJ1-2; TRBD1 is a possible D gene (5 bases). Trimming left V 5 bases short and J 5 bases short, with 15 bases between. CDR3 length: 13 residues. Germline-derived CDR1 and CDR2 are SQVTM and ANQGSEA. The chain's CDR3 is CSVRAAGQYGYTF. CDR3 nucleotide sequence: TGCAGCGTTAGGGCAGCGGGGCAATATGGCTACACCTTC. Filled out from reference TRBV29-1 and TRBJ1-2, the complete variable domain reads SAVISQKPSRDICQRGTSLTIQCQVDSQVTMMFWYRQQPGQSLTLIATANQGSEATYESGFVIDKFPISRPNLTFSTLTVSNMSPEDSSIYLCSVRAAGQYGYTFGSGTRLTVV.

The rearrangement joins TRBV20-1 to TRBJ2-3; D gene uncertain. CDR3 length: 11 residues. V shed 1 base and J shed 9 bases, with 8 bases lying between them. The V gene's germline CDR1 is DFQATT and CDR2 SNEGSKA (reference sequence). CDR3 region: CSARGVGTQYF. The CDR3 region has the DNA TGCAGTGCTAGAGGGGTGGGGACGCAGTATTTT.

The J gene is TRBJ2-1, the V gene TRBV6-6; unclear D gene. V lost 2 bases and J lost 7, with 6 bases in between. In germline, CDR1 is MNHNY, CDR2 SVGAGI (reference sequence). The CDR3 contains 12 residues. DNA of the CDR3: TGTGCCAGCAGTTACCCATATAATGAGCAGTTCTTC. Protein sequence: CASSYPYNEQFF.

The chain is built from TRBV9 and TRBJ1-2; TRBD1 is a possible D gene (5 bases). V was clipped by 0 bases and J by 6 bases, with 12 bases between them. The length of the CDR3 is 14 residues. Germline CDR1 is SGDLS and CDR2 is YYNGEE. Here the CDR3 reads CASSVVVGGNGYTF. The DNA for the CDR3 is TGTGCCAGCAGCGTAGTGGTCGGGGGGAATGGCTACACCTTC.

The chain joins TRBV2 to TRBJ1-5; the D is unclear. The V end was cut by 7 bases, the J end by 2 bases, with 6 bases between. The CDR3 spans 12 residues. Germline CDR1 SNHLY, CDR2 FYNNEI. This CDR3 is CASNWGNQPQHF. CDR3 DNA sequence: TGTGCCAGCAATTGGGGCAATCAGCCCCAGCATTTT.

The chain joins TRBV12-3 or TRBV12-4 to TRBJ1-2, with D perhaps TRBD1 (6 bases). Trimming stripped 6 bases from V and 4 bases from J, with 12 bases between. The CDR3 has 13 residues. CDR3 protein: CASREQGAYGYTF. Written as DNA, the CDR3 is TGTGCCAGCAGGGAACAGGGCGCCTATGGCTACACCTTC.

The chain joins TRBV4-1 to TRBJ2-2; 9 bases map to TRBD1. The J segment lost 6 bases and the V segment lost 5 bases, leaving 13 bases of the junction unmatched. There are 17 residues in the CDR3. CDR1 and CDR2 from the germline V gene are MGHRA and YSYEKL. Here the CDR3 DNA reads TGCGCCAGCAGCTACCAGACCGGGACAGGGCCTGCCGGGGAGCTGTTTTTT. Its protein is CASSYQTGTGPAGELFF.

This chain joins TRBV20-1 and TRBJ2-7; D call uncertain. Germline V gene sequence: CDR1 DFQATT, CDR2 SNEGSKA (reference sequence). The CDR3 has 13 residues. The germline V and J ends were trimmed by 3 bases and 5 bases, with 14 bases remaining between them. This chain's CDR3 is CSASALTKNEQYF. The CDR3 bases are TGCAGTGCTAGTGCCCTCACTAAAAACGAGCAGTACTTC.

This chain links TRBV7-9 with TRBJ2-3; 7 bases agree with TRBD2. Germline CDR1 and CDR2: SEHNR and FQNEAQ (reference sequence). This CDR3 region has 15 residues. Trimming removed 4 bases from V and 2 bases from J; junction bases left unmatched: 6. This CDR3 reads CASSSARDYTDTQYF. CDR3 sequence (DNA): TGTGCCAGCAGCTCCGCCAGGGACTACACAGATACGCAGTATTTT.

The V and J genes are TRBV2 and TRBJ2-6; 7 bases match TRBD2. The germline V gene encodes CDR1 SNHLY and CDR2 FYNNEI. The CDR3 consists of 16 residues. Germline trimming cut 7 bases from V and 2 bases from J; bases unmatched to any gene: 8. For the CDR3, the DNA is TGTGCCAGCACGAGTACCGGGGGGACTGGGGCCAACGTCCTGACTTTC. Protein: CASTSTGGTGANVLTF.

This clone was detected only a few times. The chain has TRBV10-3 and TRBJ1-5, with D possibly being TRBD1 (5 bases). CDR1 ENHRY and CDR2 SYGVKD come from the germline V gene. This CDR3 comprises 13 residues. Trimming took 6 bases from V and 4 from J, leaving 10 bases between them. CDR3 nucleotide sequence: TGTGCCATCAGGGGCAGGGAAAATCAGCCCCAGCATTTT. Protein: CAIRGRENQPQHF.

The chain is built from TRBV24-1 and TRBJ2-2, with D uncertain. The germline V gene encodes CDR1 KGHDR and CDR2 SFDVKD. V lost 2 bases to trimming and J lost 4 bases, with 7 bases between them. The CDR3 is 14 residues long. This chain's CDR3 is CATSDSRATGELFF. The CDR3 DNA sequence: TGTGCCACCAGTGATTCTAGAGCCACCGGGGAGCTGTTTTTT.

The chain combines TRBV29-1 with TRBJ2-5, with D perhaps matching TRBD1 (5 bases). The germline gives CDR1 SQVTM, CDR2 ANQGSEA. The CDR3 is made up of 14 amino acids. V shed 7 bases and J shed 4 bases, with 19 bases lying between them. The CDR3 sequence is CSASMSVGAETQYF. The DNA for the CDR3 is TGCAGCGCATCAATGTCGGTAGGGGCAGAGACCCAGTACTTC.

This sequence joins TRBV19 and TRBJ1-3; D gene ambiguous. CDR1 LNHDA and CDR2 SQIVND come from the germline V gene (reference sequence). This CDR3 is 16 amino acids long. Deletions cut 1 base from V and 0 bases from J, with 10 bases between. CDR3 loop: CASSIGGRFSGNTIYF. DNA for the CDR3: TGTGCCAGTAGTATAGGTGGTCGCTTCTCTGGAAACACCATATATTTT.

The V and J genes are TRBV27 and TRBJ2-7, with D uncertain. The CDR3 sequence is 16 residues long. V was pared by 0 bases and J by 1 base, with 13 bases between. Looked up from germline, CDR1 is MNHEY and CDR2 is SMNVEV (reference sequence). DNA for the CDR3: TGTGCCAGCAGTTTATCTGGTCCAGCCCAGTCCTACGAGCAGTACTTC. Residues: CASSLSGPAQSYEQYF.

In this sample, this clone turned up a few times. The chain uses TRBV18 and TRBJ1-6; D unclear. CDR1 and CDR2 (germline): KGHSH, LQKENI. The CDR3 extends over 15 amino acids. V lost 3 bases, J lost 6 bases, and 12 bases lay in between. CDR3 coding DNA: TGTGCCAGCTCACCGGGTTCCGCCGCTAATTCACCCCTCCACTTT. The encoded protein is CASSPGSAANSPLHF.

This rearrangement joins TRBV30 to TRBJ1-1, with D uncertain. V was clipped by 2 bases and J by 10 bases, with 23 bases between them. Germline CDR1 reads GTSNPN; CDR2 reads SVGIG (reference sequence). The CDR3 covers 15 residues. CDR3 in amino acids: CAWSLHGVGRIGAFF. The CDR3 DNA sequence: TGTGCCTGGAGTCTTCACGGCGTCGGCCGTATCGGAGCTTTCTTT.

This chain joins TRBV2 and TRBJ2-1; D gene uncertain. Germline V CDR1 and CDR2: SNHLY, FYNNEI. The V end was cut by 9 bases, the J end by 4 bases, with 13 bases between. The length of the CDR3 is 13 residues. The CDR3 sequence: CAREDQDYNEQFF. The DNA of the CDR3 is TGTGCCAGAGAAGACCAGGATTACAATGAGCAGTTCTTC.

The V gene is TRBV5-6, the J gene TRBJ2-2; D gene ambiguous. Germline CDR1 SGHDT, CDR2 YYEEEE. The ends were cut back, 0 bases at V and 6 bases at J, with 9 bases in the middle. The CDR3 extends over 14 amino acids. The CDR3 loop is CASSLAQAAGELFF. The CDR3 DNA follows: TGTGCCAGCAGCTTGGCCCAAGCAGCCGGGGAGCTGTTTTTT.

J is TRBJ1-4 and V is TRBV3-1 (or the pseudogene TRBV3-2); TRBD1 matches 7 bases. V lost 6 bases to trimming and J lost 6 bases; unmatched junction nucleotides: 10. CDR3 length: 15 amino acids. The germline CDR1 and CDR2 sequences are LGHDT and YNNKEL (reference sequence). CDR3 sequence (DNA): TGTGCCAGCAGTAGGGCAGGGCAGGGGGATGAAAAACTGTTTTTT. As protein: CASSRAGQGDEKLFF.

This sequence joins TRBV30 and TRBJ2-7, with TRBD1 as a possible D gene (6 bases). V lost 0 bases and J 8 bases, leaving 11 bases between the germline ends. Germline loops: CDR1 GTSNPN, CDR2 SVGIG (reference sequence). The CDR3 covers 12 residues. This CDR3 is CAWSVSTGKQYF. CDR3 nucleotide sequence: TGTGCCTGGAGTGTAAGCACAGGGAAGCAGTACTTC.

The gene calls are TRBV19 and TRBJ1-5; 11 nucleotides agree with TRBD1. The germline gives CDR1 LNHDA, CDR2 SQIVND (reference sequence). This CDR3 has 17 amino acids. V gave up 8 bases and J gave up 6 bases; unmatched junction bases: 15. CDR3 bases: TGTGCCAGTGGCTCCCCCTGGACAGGGGGCATAGGTCAGCCCCAGCATTTT. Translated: CASGSPWTGGIGQPQHF.

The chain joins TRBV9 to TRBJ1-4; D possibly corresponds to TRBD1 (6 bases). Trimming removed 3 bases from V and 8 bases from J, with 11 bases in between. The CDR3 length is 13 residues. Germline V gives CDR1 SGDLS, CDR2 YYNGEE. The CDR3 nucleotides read TGTGCCAGCAGCGCGTCAGGGGTGGAAAAACTGTTTTTT. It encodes CASSASGVEKLFF.

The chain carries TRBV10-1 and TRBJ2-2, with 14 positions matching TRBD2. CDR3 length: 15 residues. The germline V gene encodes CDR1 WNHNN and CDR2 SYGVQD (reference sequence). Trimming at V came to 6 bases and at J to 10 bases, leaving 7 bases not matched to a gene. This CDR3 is CASSSGTSGREELFF. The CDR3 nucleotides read TGCGCCAGCAGCTCCGGGACTAGCGGGAGAGAGGAGCTGTTTTTT.

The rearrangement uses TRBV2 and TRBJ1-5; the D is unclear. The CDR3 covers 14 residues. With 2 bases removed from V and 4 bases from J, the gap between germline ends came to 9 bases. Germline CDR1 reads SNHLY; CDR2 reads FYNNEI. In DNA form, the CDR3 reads TGTGCCAGCAGTGAAATGGCTCAGAATCAGCCCCAGCATTTT. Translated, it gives CASSEMAQNQPQHF. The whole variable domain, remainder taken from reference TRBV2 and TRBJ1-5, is EPEVTQTPSHQVTQMGQEVILRCVPISNHLYFYWYRQILGQKVEFLVSFYNNEISEKSEIFDDQFSVERPDGSNFTLKIRSTKLEDSAMYFCASSEMAQNQPQHFGDGTRLSIL.